This TCR beta chain was obtained from a study of T cell changes during pregnancy in multiple sclerosis. Repertoires were generated with immunoSEQ multiplex PCR, while TCRdb's copy carries only in-frame clones and drops some. This table has 60,000 to 90,000 clones, more than 85% appearing once. Germline values: CDR1 MNHEY, CDR2 SMNVEV (reference sequence). V gave up 4 bases and J gave up 6 bases; unmatched junction bases: 17. CDR3 size: 19 residues. The source material was peripheral blood, sampled in the first trimester of pregnancy. This chain connects TRBV27 to TRBJ2-1, with 11 bases lining up with TRBD2. The source is a female donor in good health, enrolled as a control in a pregnancy study. CDR3 amino acids: CASSYRLAGGAFGVNEQFF. The CDR3 region has the DNA TGTGCCAGCAGTTACAGATTAGCGGGAGGGGCCTTTGGTGTCAATGAGCAGTTCTTC.